Detailed here is one TCR beta chain. Libraries were prepared by immunoSEQ multiplex PCR; TCRdb keeps only in-frame clonotypes and omits some of them. The repertoire holds about 350,000 clones, around 90% seen once, with around 3.9% in the top ten. These data are taken from a study of blood T cell repertoires in COVID-19. Study background: From T cells, B-cell-depleted T cells, or PBMCs came the material, which was cDNA or gDNA.

CDR1 and CDR2 from the germline V gene are LNHDA and SQIVND (reference sequence). Trimming took off 1 base at V and 1 base at J, with 10 bases between the two ends. The CDR3 has 15 residues. The material sequenced was peripheral blood. V usage is TRBV19 and J usage is TRBJ1-2; D remains ambiguous. This TCR derives from a woman aged 55-69 years with COVID-19, enrolled during active disease. CDR3 amino acids: CASSIAGRSNYGYTF. In DNA, the CDR3 is TGTGCCAGTAGTATAGCCGGAAGGAGTAACTATGGCTACACCTTC.